This is a list of T cell receptor beta chains from one sample in a study of spatial heterogeneity in lung cancer. A single record per CDR3 protein comes from TCRdb applying MiXCR to the 5' RACE reads. Of roughly 120,000 distinct CDR3 sequences in the sample, roughly a tenth are singletons; the top ten hold roughly 26%. Here the sequenced sample was PBMCs, taken at follow-up. The receptors come from a female donor with early-stage non-small cell lung cancer. Both conserved end residues are part of each CDR3. Fields, in order: D gene, J gene, V gene, clone size, CDR3 DNA, CDR3 protein. A D gene is named only where the DNA matches it firmly. Part of the rows lack a size; the others show once, few, many or a class for expanded clones.

d_gene: TRBD1; j_gene: TRBJ1-5; v_gene: TRBV5-1; abundance: NA; CDR3nt: TGCGCCAGCAGCGAGTGGACAGGGCCAAATCAGCCCCAGCATTTT; CDR3aa: CASSEWTGPNQPQHF
d_gene: NA; j_gene: TRBJ2-2; v_gene: TRBV7-8; abundance: NA; CDR3nt: TGTGCCAGCAGCTTACGGCGGGTTACCGGGGAGCTGTTTTTT; CDR3aa: CASSLRRVTGELFF
d_gene: NA; j_gene: TRBJ2-5; v_gene: TRBV6-1; abundance: few; CDR3nt: TGTGCCAGCAGTGAATTTGAGACCCAGTACTTC; CDR3aa: CASSEFETQYF
d_gene: TRBD1; j_gene: TRBJ1-1; v_gene: TRBV20-1; abundance: many; CDR3nt: TGCAGTGCTAGACCACCCGGGGGGACAGAAGGCACTGAAGCTTTCTTT; CDR3aa: CSARPPGGTEGTEAFF
d_gene: TRBD1; j_gene: TRBJ2-3; v_gene: TRBV9; abundance: many; CDR3nt: TGTGCCAGCAGGGCGACAGGGGGTTCCGGAGATACGCAGTATTTT; CDR3aa: CASRATGGSGDTQYF
d_gene: NA; j_gene: TRBJ2-3; v_gene: TRBV5-8; abundance: few; CDR3nt: TGTGCCAGCAGCTTGTATAGCTTGGCGGATACGCAGTATTTT; CDR3aa: CASSLYSLADTQYF
d_gene: TRBD2; j_gene: TRBJ2-1; v_gene: TRBV25-1; abundance: few; CDR3nt: TGTGCCAGCAGTGACGGGACTAGCGGGAGCTATGAGCAGTTCTTC; CDR3aa: CASSDGTSGSYEQFF
d_gene: TRBD2; j_gene: TRBJ2-1; v_gene: TRBV29-1; abundance: NA; CDR3nt: TGCAGCGTGAAACTAGCGGGAGGGCTTTACAATGAGCAGTTCTTC; CDR3aa: CSVKLAGGLYNEQFF
d_gene: NA; j_gene: TRBJ2-7; v_gene: TRBV7-3; abundance: few; CDR3nt: TGTGCCAGCAGCCTATCCCCGGCCTACGAGCAGTACTTC; CDR3aa: CASSLSPAYEQYF
d_gene: NA; j_gene: TRBJ2-1; v_gene: TRBV7-6; abundance: few; CDR3nt: TGTGCCAGCAGCCCAAGCCGGGAGAGGCAGTTCTTC; CDR3aa: CASSPSRERQFF
d_gene: TRBD2; j_gene: TRBJ2-7; v_gene: TRBV2; abundance: NA; CDR3nt: TGTGCCAGCAGCTTACTAGCGGCTCCTAACGAGCAGTACTTC; CDR3aa: CASSLLAAPNEQYF
d_gene: NA; j_gene: TRBJ1-2; v_gene: TRBV9; abundance: many; CDR3nt: TGTGCCAGCAGCCCCGGAGGGGATGGCTACACCTTC; CDR3aa: CASSPGGDGYTF
d_gene: NA; j_gene: TRBJ2-6; v_gene: TRBV7-2; abundance: few; CDR3nt: TGTGCCAGCAGCTTAGGGCCAGCAGGGGCCAACGTCCTGACTTTC; CDR3aa: CASSLGPAGANVLTF
d_gene: TRBD2; j_gene: TRBJ2-1; v_gene: TRBV4-2; abundance: many; CDR3nt: TGTGCCAGCAGCCAAGATCCAGGGACTAGCGGGAGGGGGAATGAGCAGTTCTTC; CDR3aa: CASSQDPGTSGRGNEQFF
d_gene: TRBD2; j_gene: TRBJ2-7; v_gene: TRBV7-8; abundance: few; CDR3nt: TGTGCCAGCAGCTCTATTAGCGGGAGGGGCTACGAGCAGTACTTC; CDR3aa: CASSSISGRGYEQYF
d_gene: TRBD1; j_gene: TRBJ2-7; v_gene: TRBV28; abundance: many; CDR3nt: TGTGCCAGCAGTTTAACAGGGGCCTACGAGCAGTACTTC; CDR3aa: CASSLTGAYEQYF
d_gene: NA; j_gene: TRBJ1-1; v_gene: TRBV6-2/TRBV6-3; abundance: NA; CDR3nt: TGTGCCAGCAGTGCTCTCAGGGGATCCACTGAAGCTTTCTTT; CDR3aa: CASSALRGSTEAFF
d_gene: NA; j_gene: TRBJ2-2; v_gene: TRBV20-1; abundance: NA; CDR3nt: TGCAGTGCTAGAGGTGTAGAGAGGATGACCGGGGAGCTGTTTTTT; CDR3aa: CSARGVERMTGELFF
d_gene: NA; j_gene: TRBJ1-2; v_gene: TRBV7-9; abundance: NA; CDR3nt: TGTGCCAGCAGTCCTACGGGGGGAGTCTATGGCTACACCTTC; CDR3aa: CASSPTGGVYGYTF
d_gene: TRBD1; j_gene: TRBJ1-1; v_gene: TRBV20-1; abundance: few; CDR3nt: TGCAGTGCTGGGGGACAGGGGTCCATGAGGAACACTGAAGCTTTCTTT; CDR3aa: CSAGGQGSMRNTEAFF
d_gene: NA; j_gene: TRBJ1-5; v_gene: TRBV6-1; abundance: NA; CDR3nt: TGTGCCAGCAGTGCCGGGGCAGGGAATAGCAATCAGCCCCAGCATTTT; CDR3aa: CASSAGAGNSNQPQHF
d_gene: NA; j_gene: TRBJ2-2; v_gene: TRBV21-1; abundance: few; CDR3nt: TGTGCCAGCAGCACGGGGGGACTAGCGACGAACACCGGGGAGCTGTTTTTT; CDR3aa: CASSTGGLATNTGELFF
d_gene: NA; j_gene: TRBJ2-3; v_gene: TRBV7-9; abundance: many; CDR3nt: TGTGCCAGCAGCGGGGGACGGGCGAATACGCAGTATTTT; CDR3aa: CASSGGRANTQYF
d_gene: NA; j_gene: TRBJ2-7; v_gene: TRBV7-9; abundance: NA; CDR3nt: TGTGCCAGCAGCTTAGTGTCCGCCGAACGTTCGGAGCAGTACTTC; CDR3aa: CASSLVSAERSEQYF
d_gene: TRBD1; j_gene: TRBJ1-4; v_gene: TRBV28; abundance: NA; CDR3nt: TGTGCCAGCAGCCCTAGACAGGGTGGGACTCAAAAACTGTTTTTT; CDR3aa: CASSPRQGGTQKLFF
d_gene: NA; j_gene: TRBJ1-1; v_gene: TRBV12-3/TRBV12-4; abundance: few; CDR3nt: TGTGCCAGCAGAGGGCGGAACACTGAAGCTTTCTTT; CDR3aa: CASRGRNTEAFF
d_gene: NA; j_gene: TRBJ1-1; v_gene: TRBV12-3/TRBV12-4; abundance: NA; CDR3nt: TGTGCCAGCAGTTTAGCGCAGTATACTGAAGCTTTCTTT; CDR3aa: CASSLAQYTEAFF
d_gene: NA; j_gene: TRBJ1-1; v_gene: TRBV7-3; abundance: many; CDR3nt: TGTGCCAGCAGCTTCGCAGCAAACACTGAAGCTTTCTTT; CDR3aa: CASSFAANTEAFF
d_gene: NA; j_gene: TRBJ2-1; v_gene: TRBV5-1; abundance: many; CDR3nt: TGCGCCAGCAGCCCGACCGTAGCGGTCCGCGACTCCTACAATGAGCAGTTCTTC; CDR3aa: CASSPTVAVRDSYNEQFF
d_gene: TRBD1; j_gene: TRBJ1-1; v_gene: TRBV19; abundance: NA; CDR3nt: TGTGCCAGTAGTATATCCGGGACAGGGGGCACTGAAGCTTTCTTT; CDR3aa: CASSISGTGGTEAFF
d_gene: NA; j_gene: TRBJ2-3; v_gene: TRBV6-1; abundance: few; CDR3nt: TGTGCCAGCAGTGAGACGGGCCCAGATACGCAGTATTTT; CDR3aa: CASSETGPDTQYF
d_gene: TRBD1; j_gene: TRBJ2-2; v_gene: TRBV6-2/TRBV6-3; abundance: NA; CDR3nt: TGTGCCAGCAGTTACAGCCTGGAGCCGGGACAGGGGAACACCGGGGAGCTGTTTTTT; CDR3aa: CASSYSLEPGQGNTGELFF
d_gene: TRBD2; j_gene: TRBJ2-3; v_gene: TRBV6-6; abundance: NA; CDR3nt: TGTGCCAGCAGACCCGGGACTAGCGGCACAGATACGCAGTATTTT; CDR3aa: CASRPGTSGTDTQYF
d_gene: NA; j_gene: TRBJ2-1; v_gene: TRBV6-2/TRBV6-3; abundance: many; CDR3nt: TGTGCCAGCAGCCCCCCCCGCAATGAGCAGTTCTTC; CDR3aa: CASSPPRNEQFF
d_gene: TRBD1; j_gene: TRBJ2-6; v_gene: TRBV28; abundance: few; CDR3nt: TGTGCCAGCAGTTCATCCTCGCCGGGACAGGGGGCTGCTGGGGCCAACGTCCTGACTTTC; CDR3aa: CASSSSSPGQGAAGANVLTF
d_gene: TRBD2; j_gene: TRBJ2-3; v_gene: TRBV24-1; abundance: few; CDR3nt: TGTGCCACCAGTGACCGGACTAGCGGGAGGTTAGCAGATACGCAGTATTTT; CDR3aa: CATSDRTSGRLADTQYF
d_gene: TRBD2; j_gene: TRBJ2-1; v_gene: TRBV12-3/TRBV12-4; abundance: many; CDR3nt: TGTGCCAGCAGTCCCTCGAACGTACTAGCGGGCAACTCCTACAATGAGCAGTTCTTC; CDR3aa: CASSPSNVLAGNSYNEQFF
d_gene: TRBD1; j_gene: TRBJ1-5; v_gene: TRBV30; abundance: few; CDR3nt: TGTGCCTGGAGTGCGCAGACAGGGAAGGAGGGCGCGGGCAATCAGCCCCAGCATTTT; CDR3aa: CAWSAQTGKEGAGNQPQHF
d_gene: TRBD2; j_gene: TRBJ2-3; v_gene: TRBV6-5; abundance: NA; CDR3nt: TGTGCCAGCAGTTACTCAGGACTAGCTTGGAGTCCAGATACGCAGTATTTT; CDR3aa: CASSYSGLAWSPDTQYF
d_gene: TRBD2; j_gene: TRBJ2-5; v_gene: TRBV7-3; abundance: few; CDR3nt: TGTGCCAGCAGCTTGGCGGGAGCGGGAGAGACCCAGTACTTC; CDR3aa: CASSLAGAGETQYF
d_gene: NA; j_gene: TRBJ2-1; v_gene: TRBV5-6; abundance: many; CDR3nt: TGTGCCAGCAGCTTGGGAGCCTACAATGAGCAGTTCTTC; CDR3aa: CASSLGAYNEQFF
d_gene: TRBD2; j_gene: TRBJ2-7; v_gene: TRBV5-4; abundance: few; CDR3nt: TGTGCCAGCAGCCCGGGACTACCCGACTACGAGCAGTACTTC; CDR3aa: CASSPGLPDYEQYF
d_gene: NA; j_gene: TRBJ1-2; v_gene: TRBV6-2/TRBV6-3; abundance: few; CDR3nt: TGTGCCAGCAGTTTCACGGATACCTACGGCTACACCTTC; CDR3aa: CASSFTDTYGYTF
d_gene: TRBD1; j_gene: TRBJ1-2; v_gene: TRBV5-1; abundance: few; CDR3nt: TGCGCCAGCAGCTTCCCGGGACAGGGAGGAGGCTACACCTTC; CDR3aa: CASSFPGQGGGYTF
d_gene: NA; j_gene: TRBJ2-5; v_gene: TRBV5-1; abundance: many; CDR3nt: TGCGCCAGCAGTTACAGGGAAGAGACCCAGTACTTC; CDR3aa: CASSYREETQYF
d_gene: NA; j_gene: TRBJ2-5; v_gene: TRBV10-1; abundance: NA; CDR3nt: TGCGGCGAAGAGACCCAGTACTTC; CDR3aa: CGEETQYF
d_gene: TRBD1; j_gene: TRBJ1-1; v_gene: TRBV5-5; abundance: many; CDR3nt: TGTGCCAGCAGCCCGGAGGGGACAGGGGGCCGTGAAGCTTTCTTT; CDR3aa: CASSPEGTGGREAFF
d_gene: NA; j_gene: TRBJ1-6; v_gene: TRBV7-2; abundance: many; CDR3nt: TGTGCCAGCAGCACCCGTCTGAGCAGCTCACTAAATTCACCCCTCCACTTT; CDR3aa: CASSTRLSSSLNSPLHF
d_gene: TRBD2; j_gene: TRBJ2-3; v_gene: TRBV4-2; abundance: few; CDR3nt: TGTGCCAGCAGCCAAAGGGGACTAGCGGGAGAAGATACGCAGTATTTT; CDR3aa: CASSQRGLAGEDTQYF
d_gene: NA; j_gene: TRBJ1-4; v_gene: TRBV12-3/TRBV12-4; abundance: few; CDR3nt: TGTGCCAGCAGCCGCCGCCAGGGTATAGGGAAACTGTTTTTT; CDR3aa: CASSRRQGIGKLFF
d_gene: NA; j_gene: TRBJ2-1; v_gene: TRBV5-1; abundance: NA; CDR3nt: TGCGCCAGCAGCTTGAGGAGTCCCAATGAGCAGTTCTTC; CDR3aa: CASSLRSPNEQFF
d_gene: TRBD1; j_gene: TRBJ2-1; v_gene: TRBV12-3/TRBV12-4; abundance: NA; CDR3nt: TGTGCCAGCAGTACTGGACAGGTTCTTTACAATGAGCAGTTCTTC; CDR3aa: CASSTGQVLYNEQFF